These T cell receptor beta chains were read from a single sample in a study of T cells in pancreatic ductal adenocarcinoma. Produced via immunoSEQ multiplex PCR; TCRdb's table is partial and in-frame only. The sample holds just under 30,000 clones, roughly nine tenths seen once. The specimen sequenced was PBMCs. The receptor source for this set is a human donor with pancreatic ductal adenocarcinoma. Each CDR3 is given without its conserved first and last residue.

V gene: TRBV5-1; J gene: TRBJ1-1; CDR3 protein: ASSLEQANTEAF
V gene: TRBV18; J gene: TRBJ2-7; CDR3 protein: ASSHTRTGYGEQY
V gene: TRBV2; J gene: TRBJ2-7; CDR3 protein: ASRTGTGAYEQY
V gene: TRBV18; J gene: TRBJ2-3; CDR3 protein: ASSPPKLAGVLADTQY
V gene: TRBV30; J gene: TRBJ1-5; CDR3 protein: AWAQGENQPQH
V gene: TRBV2; J gene: TRBJ2-7; CDR3 protein: ASSTYPSGSRYEQY
V gene: TRBV6-6; J gene: TRBJ2-7; CDR3 protein: ASRDPVGGRGYEQY
V gene: TRBV5-6; J gene: TRBJ2-2; CDR3 protein: ASSYAGLAGESGELF
V gene: TRBV14; J gene: TRBJ2-7; CDR3 protein: ASSQEGAGLTVYEQY
V gene: TRBV6-1; J gene: TRBJ1-2; CDR3 protein: ASSEAPGQGSSYGYT